One and the same sample provided the 29 T cell receptor beta chains below, sequenced in a study of regulatory T cells in long-lasting Graves disease. Indicated time point: newly diagnosed GD, antithyroid drugs for less than 3 months. PBMCs were the source of the RNA used for TCR sequencing. Combining iRepertoire HTBI primers with Arm-PCR of CDR3 regions, the authors built TCR beta libraries. TCRdb reprocessed the multiplex PCR reads with MiXCR, giving one entry per CDR3 protein. Here the sample spans fewer than 500,000 distinct CDR3 sequences, about 16% being singletons. In addition, the sample was reused for a study of T cells in Graves' hyperthyroidism and ophthalmopathy.

This material consisted of peripheral blood mononuclear cells (PBMCs), taken at new diagnosis, from a patient treated with antithyroid drugs. These TCRs come from a man aged 40-50 years with Graves disease.

V usage is TRBV27 and J usage is TRBJ2-1; D unresolved. CDR3 size: 13 residues. V lost 2 bases, J lost 1 base, and 3 bases lay in between. Germline assignment: CDR1 MNHEY and CDR2 SMNVEV (reference sequence). CDR3 sequence reads: CASSLKSYNEQFF. DNA of the CDR3: TGTGCCAGCAGTTTAAAGTCCTACAATGAGCAGTTCTTC.

CDR3 region: CASSIGTGGSYEQYF. As DNA, the CDR3 is TGTGCCAGTAGTATAGGCACAGGGGGCTCCTACGAGCAGTACTTC. The chain joins TRBV19 to TRBJ2-7; the match to TRBD1 covers 8 bases. This CDR3 comprises 15 residues. The germline V gene has CDR1 LNHDA and CDR2 SQIVND (reference sequence). The V segment lost 1 base and the J segment 0 bases; nucleotides outside the gene matches: 2.

This clonotype was recorded at least ten times. V usage is TRBV7-9 and J usage is TRBJ2-5; 8 nucleotides match TRBD1. CDR1 is SEHNR, CDR2 FQNEAQ, per germline (reference sequence). V lost 3 bases and J lost 3; bases outside the gene matches: 6. The CDR3 loop spans 15 amino acids. CDR3 nucleotide sequence: TGTGCCAGCAGCTTTCGAGACAGGGGAAAAGAGACCCAGTACTTC. It is translated as CASSFRDRGKETQYF.

The genes are TRBV6-4 and TRBJ2-7; no definite D call. V was cut by 7 bases and J by 3 bases, with 10 bases left in between. The CDR3 is 12 residues long. Germline V gene data show CDR1 as MRHNA and CDR2 as SNTAGT. This CDR3 is CASIFYVYEQYF. The CDR3 bases are TGTGCCAGCATCTTCTACGTCTACGAGCAGTACTTC.

This clonotype was counted at least ten times. The chain uses TRBV2 and TRBJ1-5; 8 bases line up with TRBD1. CDR1 and CDR2 (germline): SNHLY, FYNNEI. The V and J ends lost 7 bases and 7 bases, in that order; junction bases with no gene match: 9. There are 14 residues in the CDR3. The CDR3 reads CASTTDRAGQPQHF. CDR3 nucleotide sequence: TGTGCCAGCACCACGGACAGGGCCGGGCAGCCCCAGCATTTT.

This clonotype was detected once. This clone may be a read error of a much larger clone one base away. The rearrangement uses TRBV5-1 and TRBJ2-7; 9 nucleotides align to TRBD2. CDR3 length equals 15 residues. Germline CDR1 is SGHRS and CDR2 is YFSETQ. The V and J ends lost 0 bases and 7 bases, in that order; junction bases with no gene match: 8. In DNA, the CDR3 is TGCGCCAGCAGCTTGGGTGGTAGCGGGAGTGGTGAGCAGTACTTC. It encodes CASSLGGSGSGEQYF. The complete variable domain, with remaining parts taken from reference TRBV5-1 and TRBJ2-7, reads KAGVTQTPRYLIKTRGQQVTLSCSPISGHRSVSWYQQTPGQGLQFLFEYFSETQRNKGNFPGRFSGRQFSNSRSEMNVSTLELGDSALYLCASSLGGSGSGEQYFGPGTRLTVT.

J is TRBJ2-1 and V is TRBV10-3; D possibly corresponds to TRBD2 (7 bases). The CDR3 totals 13 residues. Deletions cut 0 bases from V and 9 bases from J, with 9 bases between. Germline CDR1 ENHRY, CDR2 SYGVKD. The CDR3 sequence: CAISESGGAEQFF. CDR3 nucleotide sequence: TGTGCCATCAGTGAGTCAGGGGGGGCTGAGCAGTTCTTC.

Ten or more counts support this clonotype. The rearrangement joins TRBV11-2 to TRBJ1-2, with D unresolved. Germline loops: CDR1 SGHAT, CDR2 FQNNGV. Trimming left V 0 bases short and J 4 bases short, with 9 bases between. The CDR3 runs 14 residues. The DNA of the CDR3 is TGTGCCAGCAGCTTAGAGGCTGGTGGCTATGGCTACACCTTC. It specifies CASSLEAGGYGYTF. Full variable domain (remainder filled in from reference TRBV11-2 and TRBJ1-2): EAGVAQSPRYKIIEKRQSVAFWCNPISGHATLYWYQQILGQGPKLLIQFQNNGVVDDSQLPKDRFSAERLKGVDSTLKIQPAKLEDSAVYLCASSLEAGGYGYTFGSGTRLTVV.

This clonotype was seen at least ten times. The genes are TRBV27 and TRBJ2-7; TRBD2 aligns across 7 bases. This CDR3 comprises 14 residues. CDR1 is MNHEY, CDR2 SMNVEV, per germline (reference sequence). V lost 3 bases to trimming and J lost 4 bases; unmatched junction nucleotides: 6. The CDR3 DNA reads TGTGCCAGCAGTTTCGCTAGCGGATGGTACGAGCAGTACTTC. This encodes CASSFASGWYEQYF.

Many counts were recorded for this clonotype. V usage is TRBV10-2 and J usage is TRBJ2-5; D remains ambiguous. The CDR3 consists of 12 residues. CDR1 is WSHSY and CDR2 is SAAADI in the germline V gene. The V gene lost 6 bases and the J gene lost 3 bases, with 8 bases spanning the gap. The CDR3 is CASRDTEETQYF. CDR3 nucleotide sequence: TGCGCCAGCAGAGATACAGAAGAGACCCAGTACTTC.

This clonotype has more than one count but fewer than ten. A read error is likely, as this CDR3 ends without the conserved phenylalanine or tryptophan. This rearrangement joins TRBV28 to TRBJ1-5, with D unclear. Germline lookup yields CDR1 MDHEN and CDR2 SYDVKM. Trimming cost V 4 bases and J 4 bases, with 14 bases left between them. The CDR3 has 15 residues. The CDR3: CASSSRGGRNQPQHS. The DNA of the CDR3 is TGTGCCAGCAGTTCCCGTGGAGGGCGAAATCAGCCCCAGCATTCT.

This chain links TRBV5-1 with TRBJ2-5, with 9 bases lining up with TRBD2. V lost 0 bases, J lost 5 bases, and 5 bases stayed unmatched. CDR3 length equals 15 residues. Germline V gene lookup returns CDR1 SGHRS and CDR2 YFSETQ. CDR3: CASSLAAGGVETQYF. In DNA, the CDR3 is TGCGCCAGCAGCTTGGCTGCGGGGGGGGTGGAGACCCAGTACTTC. Drawing the rest from reference TRBV5-1 and TRBJ2-5, the complete variable domain is KAGVTQTPRYLIKTRGQQVTLSCSPISGHRSVSWYQQTPGQGLQFLFEYFSETQRNKGNFPGRFSGRQFSNSRSEMNVSTLELGDSALYLCASSLAAGGVETQYFGPGTRLLVL.

V is TRBV7-9 and J is TRBJ1-1; possibly TRBD1 for D (6 bases). The CDR3 totals 13 residues. V was cut by 5 bases and J by 5 bases, with 12 bases left in between. Germline V lookup: CDR1 SEHNR, CDR2 FQNEAQ (reference sequence). CDR3 sequence (DNA): TGTGCCAGCAGCCCAGAAGGGGGGACTGAAGCTTTCTTT. It encodes CASSPEGGTEAFF.

Ten or more counts support this clonotype. The chain joins TRBV3-1 to TRBJ2-2; D perhaps matches TRBD2 (6 bases). With 4 bases removed from V and 6 bases from J, the gap between germline ends came to 12 bases. CDR3 size: 14 residues. The V gene's germline CDR1 is LGHDT and CDR2 YNNKEL (reference sequence). The CDR3 region is CASSRREYPGELFF. The CDR3 nucleotides read TGTGCCAGCAGCCGGAGGGAGTACCCCGGGGAGCTGTTTTTT. Variable domain in full (rest from reference TRBV3-1 and TRBJ2-2): DTAVSQTPKYLVTQMGNDKSIKCEQNLGHDTMYWYKQDSKKFLKIMFSYNNKELIINETVPNRFSPKSPDKAHLNLHINSLELGDSAVYFCASSRREYPGELFFGEGSRLTVL.

The chain couples TRBV24-1 to TRBJ2-3, with 11 bases that match TRBD1. The junction had 12 bases not matched to a gene; V was cut back by 3 bases and J by 5 bases. Germline CDR1 and CDR2: KGHDR and SFDVKD. This CDR3 has 18 amino acids. CDR3 bases: TGTGCCACCAGTGATCGGGTCGGACAGGGGGCCCCGGTAGATACGCAGTATTTT. It encodes CATSDRVGQGAPVDTQYF.

This clonotype came up many times. V is TRBV6-1 and J is TRBJ1-2; TRBD1 aligns across 9 bases. There are 14 residues in the CDR3. V lost 6 bases to trimming and J lost 1 base; unmatched junction nucleotides: 3. Germline CDR1 and CDR2: MNHNS and SASEGT. The CDR3 here is CASRDRGGNYGYTF. CDR3 nucleotides: TGTGCCAGCAGGGACAGGGGAGGTAACTATGGCTACACCTTC.

Remarks on this clonotype: A much larger clone differs by one base, so this may be a read error. This chain links TRBV28 with TRBJ2-7; tentative D call: TRBD1 (5 bases). Germline CDR1 MDHEN, CDR2 SYDVKM. The CDR3 runs to 13 residues. DNA for the CDR3: TGTGCCAGCAGTCCATCGACAGTCTACGAGAAGTACTTC. Its protein is CASSPSTVYEKYF. Full variable domain (missing parts from reference TRBV28 and TRBJ2-7): DVKVTQSSRYLVKRTGEKVFLECVQDMDHENMFWYRQDPGLGLRLIYFSYDVKMKEKGDIPEGYSVSREKKERFSLILESASTNQTSMYLCASSPSTVYEKYFGPGTRLTVT.

This clonotype came up once. Given a much more abundant clone one base away, this may be a read error. The rearrangement uses TRBV5-1 and TRBJ2-3; no clear D. Per the germline V gene, CDR1 is SGHRS and CDR2 is YFSETQ. This CDR3 spans 13 amino acids. The chain's CDR3 is CASSLANADTQYF. In nucleotides, the CDR3 is TGTGCCAGCAGCTTAGCCAACGCAGATACGCAGTATTTT.

The chain uses TRBV30 and TRBJ2-7; D is unresolved. Trimming stripped 6 bases from V and 4 bases from J, with 19 bases between. Germline-derived CDR1 and CDR2 are GTSNPN and SVGIG (reference sequence). This CDR3 spans 14 amino acids. The CDR3 DNA reads TGTGCCTGCCGATTATCCCCGGCTAGATACGAGCAGTACTTC. Encoded protein: CACRLSPARYEQYF.

This clonotype was counted many times. This sequence joins TRBV2 and TRBJ2-5, with D unresolved. Germline V gives CDR1 SNHLY, CDR2 FYNNEI. Trimming pared 4 bases from V and 2 bases from J, leaving 14 bases between. The CDR3 covers 15 residues. The CDR3: CASSVLALRQETQYF. For the CDR3, the DNA is TGTGCCAGCAGTGTGCTGGCGTTAAGGCAAGAGACCCAGTACTTC.

Worth noting for this clonotype: This may stem from a read error, because a much larger clone lies one nucleotide away. V and J are TRBV12-3 or TRBV12-4 and TRBJ2-1, with D possibly called TRBD1 or TRBD2 (5 bases each). This CDR3 has 15 amino acids. Trimming cost V 7 bases and J 5 bases, with 18 bases left between them. CDR3 DNA: TGTGCCAGCATTCTCTCGGGACGGATCCACAATGAGCAGTTCTTC. This encodes CASILSGRIHNEQFF.

This clonotype was recorded many times. The chain is built from TRBV5-1 and TRBJ2-7; no clear D. Germline V CDR1 and CDR2: SGHRS, YFSETQ. Trimming took 3 bases from V and 3 from J, leaving 7 bases between them. The CDR3 has 12 amino acids. For the CDR3, the DNA is TGCGCCAGCAGCTCTGGGAACTACGAGCAGTACTTC. This codes for CASSSGNYEQYF. Together with reference TRBV5-1 and TRBJ2-7, the CDR3 gives the full variable domain: KAGVTQTPRYLIKTRGQQVTLSCSPISGHRSVSWYQQTPGQGLQFLFEYFSETQRNKGNFPGRFSGRQFSNSRSEMNVSTLELGDSALYLCASSSGNYEQYFGPGTRLTVT.

This sequence joins TRBV24-1 and TRBJ2-1; 8 nucleotides agree with TRBD1. V lost 3 bases, J lost 4 bases, and 10 bases stayed unmatched. The CDR3 consists of 17 residues. Germline V gives CDR1 KGHDR, CDR2 SFDVKD. CDR3 DNA: TGTGCCACCAGTGATGCGACAGGGGTTCTTGGTTACAATGAGCAGTTCTTC. It is translated as CATSDATGVLGYNEQFF.

The sample holds a few counts of this clonotype. The chain employs TRBV19 and TRBJ2-7, with a weak D call TRBD2 (5 bases). The CDR3 spans 14 residues. Germline V gene lookup returns CDR1 LNHDA and CDR2 SQIVND (reference sequence). The germline V and J ends were trimmed by 3 bases and 2 bases, with 11 bases remaining between them. The CDR3 region is CASSIPGKAYEQYF. The CDR3 nucleotides are TGTGCCAGTAGTATCCCGGGAAAGGCCTACGAGCAGTACTTC.

There are a few counts of this clonotype. The genes are TRBV28 and TRBJ2-7; D not resolved. CDR1 and CDR2 (germline): MDHEN, SYDVKM. V lost 4 bases and J 2 bases, leaving 9 bases between the germline ends. The CDR3 spans 13 residues. The CDR3 sequence: CASSYTLTYEQYF. The CDR3 DNA follows: TGTGCCAGCAGTTATACTCTCACCTACGAGCAGTACTTC.

The rearrangement joins TRBV11-2 to TRBJ2-3, with D maybe TRBD1 (6 bases). The CDR3 length is 12 residues. V gave up 7 bases and J gave up 9 bases, with 14 bases separating them. Germline-derived CDR1 and CDR2 are SGHAT and FQNNGV. The CDR3, as DNA: TGTGCCAGCACCCCCGGGACACCAACGCAGTATTTT. This gives the protein CASTPGTPTQYF. The full variable domain, with the rest looked up from reference TRBV11-2 and TRBJ2-3, is EAGVAQSPRYKIIEKRQSVAFWCNPISGHATLYWYQQILGQGPKLLIQFQNNGVVDDSQLPKDRFSAERLKGVDSTLKIQPAKLEDSAVYLCASTPGTPTQYFGPGTRLTVL.

This clonotype was recorded many times. V and J are TRBV20-1 and TRBJ2-1, with TRBD1 identical over 7 bases. V lost 0 bases and J lost 6; bases outside the gene matches: 5. CDR3 length equals 14 residues. Germline loops: CDR1 DFQATT, CDR2 SNEGSKA (reference sequence). The CDR3 nucleotides read TGCAGTGCTAGAGATTGGGCAGGGGGCAATGAGCAGTTCTTC. It yields the protein CSARDWAGGNEQFF.

This clonotype was counted at least ten times. This chain uses TRBV2 with TRBJ2-1; 7 bases agree with TRBD2. This CDR3 comprises 15 residues. The V gene's germline CDR1 is SNHLY and CDR2 FYNNEI. Trimming took 5 bases from V and 3 from J; bases not matched to a gene: 7. Here the CDR3 reads CASSMFSGNYNEQFF. The DNA of the CDR3 is TGTGCCAGCAGTATGTTCAGCGGGAACTACAATGAGCAGTTCTTC.

There are a few counts of this clonotype. The chain uses TRBV29-1 and TRBJ2-1; D assignment may be TRBD1 or TRBD2 (10 bases each). Trimming stripped 8 bases from V and 0 bases from J, with 23 bases between. The germline gives CDR1 SQVTM, CDR2 ANQGSEA. The CDR3 has 17 amino acids. The CDR3 loop reads CSFRGQGTSDSYNEQFF. CDR3 DNA: TGCAGCTTCCGGGGACAGGGGACTAGCGACTCCTACAATGAGCAGTTCTTC.